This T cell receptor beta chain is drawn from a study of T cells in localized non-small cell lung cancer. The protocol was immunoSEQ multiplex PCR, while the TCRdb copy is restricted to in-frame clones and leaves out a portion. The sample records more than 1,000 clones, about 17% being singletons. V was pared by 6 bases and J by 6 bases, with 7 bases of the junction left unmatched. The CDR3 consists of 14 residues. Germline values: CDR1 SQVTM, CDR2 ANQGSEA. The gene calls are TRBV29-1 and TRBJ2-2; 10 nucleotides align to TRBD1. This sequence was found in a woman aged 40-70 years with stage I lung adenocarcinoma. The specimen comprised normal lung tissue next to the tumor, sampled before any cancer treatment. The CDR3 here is CSVRRQGASGELFF. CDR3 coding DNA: TGCAGCGTACGCCGACAGGGGGCGTCCGGGGAGCTGTTTTTT.